The 6 T cell receptor beta chains presented below share a single source sample, sequenced in a study of control samples from healthy donors and cancer patients. Sequencing was performed with immunoSEQ multiplex PCR; in TCRdb, only in-frame clones are kept and a portion is missing. The table records fewer than 200,000 clones, approximately 92% of them present only once. Input material: blood. These receptors originate from a man between 18 and 35 years old in good health.

This rearrangement joins TRBV28 to TRBJ1-5, with 7 bases identical to TRBD1. Germline V gives CDR1 MDHEN, CDR2 SYDVKM. The CDR3 covers 15 residues. Trimming cost V 2 bases and J 5 bases; bases outside gene matches: 6. The CDR3 loop is CASSLEGRGDQPQHF. Written as DNA, the CDR3 is TGTGCCAGCAGTTTAGAGGGCAGGGGGGATCAGCCCCAGCATTTT.

The V and J genes are TRBV4-1 and TRBJ2-7, with TRBD1 identical over 7 bases. The CDR3 spans 15 residues. CDR1 and CDR2 (germline): MGHRA, YSYEKL. The V and J ends lost 4 bases and 2 bases, in that order; junction bases with no gene match: 8. CDR3 region: CASSLTTGSTYEQYF. The CDR3 region has the DNA TGCGCCAGCAGCCTTACGACAGGGTCCACCTACGAGCAGTACTTC.

This rearrangement joins TRBV19 to TRBJ2-7; 8 bases agree with TRBD2. After removal of 3 bases from V and 2 bases from J, the junction contained 3 bases not matched to a gene. CDR1 is LNHDA and CDR2 is SQIVND in the germline V gene (reference sequence). This CDR3 contains 14 residues. Written as DNA, the CDR3 is TGTGCCAGTAGTATCTCCGGGGGGGCCTACGAGCAGTACTTC. Amino acids: CASSISGGAYEQYF.

The chain links TRBV6-6 to TRBJ1-1; D gene ambiguous. The CDR3 has 11 amino acids. In germline, CDR1 is MNHNY, CDR2 SVGAGI (reference sequence). The V gene lost 6 bases and the J gene lost 1 base, with 3 bases spanning the gap. CDR3 region: CASSPNTEAFF. The DNA of the CDR3 is TGTGCCAGCAGCCCGAACACTGAAGCTTTCTTT.

J is TRBJ2-6 and V is TRBV27; D gene uncertain. Germline assignment: CDR1 MNHEY and CDR2 SMNVEV (reference sequence). V was cut by 5 bases and J by 4 bases, with 15 bases left in between. The length of the CDR3 is 16 residues. This chain's CDR3 is CASSRAITPGANVLTF. CDR3 nucleotides: TGTGCCAGCAGTCGGGCTATTACTCCCGGGGCCAACGTCCTGACTTTC.

The rearrangement links TRBV9 to TRBJ2-3; 12 positions agree with TRBD2. Per the germline V gene, CDR1 is SGDLS and CDR2 is YYNGEE. This CDR3 spans 17 amino acids. V lost 5 bases, J lost 3 bases, and 10 bases stayed unmatched. The CDR3 loop is CASSVLASGGATDTQYF. CDR3 bases: TGTGCCAGCAGTGTCCTCGCTAGCGGGGGGGCGACAGATACGCAGTATTTT. The complete variable domain, with remaining parts taken from reference TRBV9 and TRBJ2-3, reads DSGVTQTPKHLITATGQRVTLRCSPRSGDLSVYWYQQSLDQGLQFLIQYYNGEERAKGNILERFSAQQFPDLHSELNLSSLELGDSALYFCASSVLASGGATDTQYFGPGTRLTVL.